One and the same sample provided the 9 T cell receptor beta chains below, sequenced in a study of blood T cells in healthy people across ages. The use of a sample-barcoded 5' primer and a J-beta primer mix characterized a second PCR of roughly 6 to 11 cycles. TCRdb passed the 5' RACE reads through MiXCR, listing each CDR3 protein once. The sample records about 680,000 distinct CDR3 sequences, more than 40% being singletons. Material: blood. Every receptor here comes from a woman aged 60-75 years in good health.

As concerns this clonotype: One end of the junction does not line up with germline, which may come from a read error. The chain joins TRBV7-9 to TRBJ2-7, with D unclear. This CDR3 contains 12 residues. In germline, CDR1 is SEHNR, CDR2 FQNEAQ (reference sequence). The CDR3: CAGSFEHSEQYF. CDR3 in DNA: TGTGCCGGCAGCTTTGAACACTCGGAGCAGTACTTC.

The J gene is TRBJ2-3, the V gene TRBV4-3, with 7 nucleotides matching TRBD2. Per germline, CDR1 LGHNA and CDR2 YSLEER. V shed 2 bases and J 4 bases; nucleotides not matched to a gene: 3. The CDR3 runs to 14 residues. The CDR3 protein is CASSQLAAPDTQYF. CDR3 nucleotide sequence: TGCGCCAGCAGCCAACTAGCGGCCCCAGATACGCAGTATTTT.

At least ten counts were recorded for this clonotype. A junction boundary mismatches the germline segment, possibly from a read error. V gene TRBV4-3 combines with J gene TRBJ1-1; D not certain. This CDR3 is built from 13 residues. CDR1 is LGHNA and CDR2 is YSLEER in the germline V gene. The CDR3 DNA follows: TGTGCCAGCAGCCAAGAGGGAGGAACTGAAGCTTTCTTT. Residues: CASSQEGGTEAFF.

The V call is TRBV2, the J call TRBJ1-4; no definite D call. Germline V lookup: CDR1 SNHLY, CDR2 FYNNEI. V lost 6 bases to trimming and J lost 8 bases, with 13 bases between them. The CDR3 has 13 amino acids. This chain's CDR3 is CASRTGVVEKLFF. The CDR3 DNA reads as TGTGCCAGCAGGACCGGGGTGGTCGAAAAACTGTTTTTT.

This chain joins TRBV7-2 and TRBJ2-1; 7 positions agree with TRBD2. V trimming: 5 bases; J trimming: 10 bases; junction bases outside the gene matches: 11. CDR1 is SGHTA and CDR2 is FQGNSA in the germline V gene. The CDR3 is 14 amino acids. The CDR3 nucleotides read TGTGCCAGCAGCCTTCAGCGGGGAGCTGGAGAGCAGTTCTTC. Translation gives CASSLQRGAGEQFF.

The J gene is TRBJ2-7, the V gene TRBV4-3, with 9 bases matching TRBD2. The CDR3 has 15 amino acids. V was pared by 1 base and J by 2 bases, with 3 bases of the junction left unmatched. Germline CDR1 is LGHNA and CDR2 is YSLEER. DNA of the CDR3: TGCGCCAGCAGCCAAGCGGCTAGCGGGGCCTACGAGCAGTACTTC. It translates to CASSQAASGAYEQYF.

The J gene is TRBJ2-1, the V gene TRBV20-1, with D possibly being TRBD1 or TRBD2 (5 bases each). CDR1 and CDR2 from the germline V gene are DFQATT and SNEGSKA (reference sequence). Trimming stripped 3 bases from V and 4 bases from J, with 10 bases between. The CDR3 has 13 residues. CDR3 DNA: TGCAGTGCTAGCTCTGGGGGTTACAATGAGCAGTTCTTC. Protein: CSASSGGYNEQFF.

The rearrangement joins TRBV29-1 to TRBJ1-1, with no clear D. This CDR3 is 14 amino acids long. Germline lookup yields CDR1 SQVTM and CDR2 ANQGSEA. V was cut by 4 bases and J by 2 bases, with 14 bases left in between. CDR3 DNA: TGCAGCGTTGGGGCCCCCCACGGTAACACTGAAGCTTTCTTT. Translated, it gives CSVGAPHGNTEAFF.

V gene TRBV20-1 combines with J gene TRBJ1-1; D remains unclear. V was cut by 1 base and J by 2 bases, with 20 bases left in between. This CDR3 comprises 17 residues. Germline CDR1 reads DFQATT; CDR2 reads SNEGSKA (reference sequence). The CDR3 loop is CSARVGGGLLGNTEAFF. In DNA form, the CDR3 reads TGCAGTGCTAGAGTAGGCGGTGGATTGCTTGGAAACACTGAAGCTTTCTTT.